This T cell receptor (beta chain) was sequenced for a study of blood T cells in healthy people across ages. About the research overall: In model experiments, template switching was able to capture about one barcoded beta molecule for every two T cells that were present.

CDR3 length: 14 amino acids. Germline values: CDR1 SGHTA, CDR2 FQGNSA. The junction had 4 bases not matched to a gene; V was cut back by 5 bases and J by 5 bases. Alongside a J-beta primer mix, a sample-barcoded 5' primer served in a second PCR lasting about 7 to 11 cycles. From the 5' RACE reads, TCRdb called clonotypes with MiXCR, one entry per CDR3 protein. This table holds approximately 770,000 distinct CDR3 sequences, 58% found once. In each sample, at least 7 million PBMCs were isolated. Sequenced sample: blood. The sequence was collected from a man aged 30 to 39 in good health. This chain joins TRBV7-2 and TRBJ2-1; 9 bases align to TRBD1. The DNA for the CDR3 is TGTGCCAGCAGCGTATGGACAGGGGACAATGAGCAGTTCTTC. It codes for CASSVWTGDNEQFF.